This entry describes one T cell receptor (beta chain). Its matching antigen is unknown. The source of the sample is a study of T cells after posttransplantation cyclophosphamide. Points from the study as a whole: Donor-recipient repertoire similarity was low at 1-2 months, rising over year one. Blood and skin or GI T cell repertoires showed limited TRB overlap. Recipient CMV seropositivity and CMV reactivation strongly tracked TRB clonality.

Clones were read by immunoSEQ multiplex PCR, and TCRdb kept only the in-frame ones, dropping some. The table records 15,000 to 20,000 clones, less than 85% of them present only once. Trimming removed 3 bases from V and 4 bases from J; junction bases left unmatched: 9. Germline CDR1 SGDLS, CDR2 YYNGEE. This CDR3 has 16 amino acids. Controls had myeloablative marrow grafts with methotrexate and calcineurin inhibitor, sampled at 1 year. The input for sequencing was PBMCs, taken after allogeneic stem cell transplant with calcineurin inhibitor and methotrexate. V is TRBV9 and J is TRBJ1-3; 8 nucleotides align to TRBD1. This clonotype was sampled from a female patient younger than 35 who received an allogeneic stem cell transplant from an unrelated donor, was CMV-positive, and had acute and chronic GVHD. Some T cells may possibly be graft donor cells. CDR3 nucleotide sequence: TGTGCCAGCAGCGCCCATATCAGGGGGCGGGGAAACACCATATATTTT. It codes for CASSAHIRGRGNTIYF.